The rows below give T cell receptor beta chains drawn from one sample of a study of blood T cell repertoires in COVID-19. Sequencing was performed with immunoSEQ multiplex PCR; in TCRdb, only in-frame clones are kept and a portion is missing. Among around 200,000 clones listed, 89% were seen once. The material sequenced was PBMCs or T cells enriched from blood (not recorded which). Receptor source: a woman younger than 30 who had recovered from COVID-19. The CDR3 runs from the conserved cysteine through the conserved F or W. D genes are given only for firm matches. Clone size is stated in some rows and not others, as once, few, many or a class when expanded.

V gene	D gene	clone size	CDR3 length	J gene	CDR3 protein	CDR3 DNA
TRBV9	TRBD2	-	16	TRBJ2-3	CASSSSGTSTTDTQYF	TGTGCCAGCAGCTCTAGTGGGACTAGCACCACAGATACGCAGTATTTT
TRBV27	TRBD1	once	14	TRBJ2-7	CASSPGTGDYEQYF	TGTGCCAGCAGTCCAGGGACAGGTGACTACGAGCAGTACTTC
TRBV27	-	-	16	TRBJ1-2	CASSFVLGRGVGGYTF	TGTGCCAGCAGTTTCGTATTGGGCAGGGGAGTCGGGGGCTACACCTTC
TRBV2	TRBD2	-	16	TRBJ2-3	CASSLLAGGSTDTQYF	TGTGCCAGCAGCCTACTAGCGGGAGGGAGCACAGATACGCAGTATTTT
TRBV30	-	-	13	TRBJ1-5	CAWSVQGHQPQHF	TGTGCCTGGAGTGTACAGGGTCATCAGCCCCAGCATTTT
TRBV29-1	-	-	11	TRBJ2-7	CSVRRDYEQYF	TGCAGCGTTCGAAGAGATTACGAGCAGTACTTC
TRBV27	TRBD2	-	15	TRBJ2-1	CASSLRGRPGNEQFF	TGTGCCAGCAGTTTACGCGGGAGGCCTGGGAATGAGCAGTTCTTC
TRBV19	-	few	13	TRBJ1-6	CASRGTLSSPLHF	TGTGCCAGTAGGGGGACACTCTCTTCACCCCTCCACTTT
TRBV20-1	TRBD1	once	15	TRBJ1-2	CSASAKQGSGRGYTF	TGCAGTGCTAGTGCAAAACAGGGGAGCGGTCGAGGCTACACCTTC
TRBV6-5	-	-	14	TRBJ2-7	CASKREGDAYEQYF	TGTGCCAGCAAACGTGAGGGCGATGCCTACGAGCAGTACTTC
TRBV18	TRBD2	-	18	TRBJ2-1	CASLPVIAGVSSYNEQFF	TGTGCCAGTCTACCTGTAATAGCGGGAGTCTCTTCCTACAATGAGCAGTTCTTC
TRBV2	-	-	13	TRBJ1-1	CASRRRGNTEAFF	TGTGCCAGCAGGCGACGGGGGAACACTGAAGCTTTCTTT
TRBV5-1	TRBD1	-	15	TRBJ1-2	CASSLGTALEVGYTF	TGCGCCAGCAGCCTAGGGACAGCACTCGAAGTGGGCTACACCTTC
TRBV14	TRBD1	-	16	TRBJ1-3	CASSRRDSDSGNTIYF	TGTGCCAGCAGCCGGCGGGACAGCGACTCTGGAAACACCATATATTTT
TRBV7-9	TRBD2	-	14	TRBJ2-7	CAIPVAGLQYEQYF	TGTGCCATACCGGTCGCGGGACTACAATACGAGCAGTACTTC
TRBV18	TRBD2	once	14	TRBJ2-7	CASSTGLATHEQYF	TGTGCCAGCTCAACCGGACTAGCCACCCACGAGCAGTACTTC
TRBV27	-	-	15	TRBJ2-3	CASSYRYRVTDTQYF	TGTGCCAGCAGTTACCGGTATCGGGTCACAGATACGCAGTATTTT
TRBV27	TRBD1	once	18	TRBJ1-4	CASSLRVTGTGGREKLFF	TGTGCCAGCAGTTTAAGGGTTACCGGGACAGGGGGCCGGGAAAAACTGTTTTTT
TRBV28	-	-	13	TRBJ2-7	CASMGVNTYEQYF	TGTGCCAGCATGGGAGTGAACACCTACGAGCAGTACTTC
TRBV2	TRBD2	-	14	TRBJ2-7	CASSEWLAGSEQYF	TGTGCCAGCAGTGAGTGGCTAGCGGGTTCCGAGCAGTACTTC
TRBV5-5	-	once	14	TRBJ1-6	CASSFGAGKSPLHF	TGTGCCAGCAGCTTTGGTGCAGGGAAATCACCCCTCCACTTT
TRBV18	TRBD1	-	13	TRBJ1-5	CASSTGAVQPQHF	TGTGCCAGCTCAACAGGGGCGGTTCAGCCCCAGCATTTT
TRBV7-6	TRBD2	-	16	TRBJ2-7	CASSPQLSGTSYEQYF	TGTGCCAGCAGCCCACAGCTTAGCGGGACCTCCTACGAGCAGTACTTC
TRBV10-2	-	-	12	TRBJ1-1	CASKGQYTEAFF	TGCGCCAGCAAAGGACAGTACACTGAAGCTTTCTTT
TRBV27	TRBD1	-	15	TRBJ2-7	CASSSLGQGSYEQYF	TGTGCCAGCAGCTCCCTGGGACAGGGATCCTACGAGCAGTACTTC
TRBV3-1/TRBV3-2	-	-	17	TRBJ1-5	CASSQVMAFCSNQPQHF	TGTGCCAGCAGCCAAGTAATGGCATTCTGTAGCAATCAGCCCCAGCATTTT
TRBV18	TRBD2	-	15	TRBJ2-7	CASSPPSGDYYEQYF	TGTGCCAGCTCACCACCCTCGGGGGACTACTACGAGCAGTACTTC
TRBV9	-	-	12	TRBJ2-3	CASSAGTDTQYF	TGTGCCAGCAGCGCTGGCACAGATACGCAGTATTTT
TRBV4-1	TRBD2	-	18	TRBJ2-1	CASSPPLGRANSYNEQFF	TGCGCCAGCAGCCCCCCCCTAGGGAGGGCCAACTCCTACAATGAGCAGTTCTTC
TRBV10-3	TRBD1	-	14	TRBJ2-1	CAISGDRGRNEQFF	TGTGCCATCAGTGGGGACAGGGGGCGCAATGAGCAGTTCTTC
TRBV6-5	TRBD1	-	15	TRBJ1-5	CASSYFRDRNQPQHF	TGTGCCAGCAGTTACTTCCGGGACAGGAATCAGCCCCAGCATTTT
TRBV6-5	-	-	15	TRBJ2-1	CASSEGPLDYNEQFF	TGTGCCAGCAGCGAGGGTCCGTTAGATTACAATGAGCAGTTCTTC
TRBV30	-	-	15	TRBJ2-2	CAWSLEGQNTGELFF	TGTGCCTGGAGCCTTGAGGGACAGAACACCGGGGAGCTGTTTTTT
TRBV28	TRBD2	-	16	TRBJ2-5	CASSRNLAEAQETQYF	TGTGCCAGCAGTCGAAACCTAGCGGAGGCCCAAGAGACCCAGTACTTC
TRBV12-5	-	-	15	TRBJ1-2	CASGLVQGQLYGYTF	TGTGCTAGTGGTTTGGTACAAGGACAGCTCTATGGCTACACCTTC
TRBV28	TRBD1	-	16	TRBJ2-5	CASSGPGDSIQETQYF	TGTGCCAGCAGTGGCCCCGGGGACAGTATACAAGAGACCCAGTACTTC
TRBV6-6	-	-	16	TRBJ2-7	CASSYSSRKGDYEQYF	TGTGCCAGCAGTTACTCGAGTCGGAAGGGGGACTACGAGCAGTACTTC
TRBV18	TRBD2	-	16	TRBJ2-5	CASSPQSSGGQETQYF	TGTGCCAGCTCACCCCAGAGTAGCGGGGGCCAAGAGACCCAGTACTTC
TRBV28	-	-	15	TRBJ1-4	CASTQPAGIREKLFF	TGTGCCAGCACCCAACCGGCAGGGATTCGAGAAAAACTGTTTTTT
TRBV6-2/TRBV6-3	TRBD2	few	17	TRBJ2-7	CASSPIGLAGGFYEQYF	TGTGCCAGCAGTCCCATTGGCCTAGCGGGAGGATTCTACGAGCAGTACTTC